One and the same sample provided the 14 T cell receptor beta chains below, sequenced in a study of cytomegalovirus exposure and HLA in healthy donors (dated by TCRdb to about 2017). Library method: the immunoSEQ multiplex PCR assay. A mixture of 60 forward primers for TCR Vbeta segments and 13 reverse primers for TCR Jbeta segments was used in the multiplex PCR. This is the immuneACCESS table as TCRdb keeps it, with only in-frame sequences that have V and J called. A part of the clones is gone; compared with another copy, unresolved V genes explain less than half, and the rest is unexplained. The sample contains some 130,000 clones, 60% to 80% of them found a single time. 1.3% to 1.5% of the sample is in the top ten clones. The source material was PBMCs. These receptors were taken from a female donor in good health and CMV-seronegative.

The chain is built from TRBV21-1 and TRBJ2-7; the table names TRBD1, a call not compared with the DNA. TRBV21-1 is classified as a pseudogene. The CDR3 totals 17 residues. The CDR3 DNA is TGTGCCAGCAGCAAAGTAAAACCCAGGGTATGGACCTACGAGCAGTACTTC. Its protein product is CASSKVKPRVWTYEQYF.

The J gene is TRBJ2-3, the V gene TRBV7-9; 7 bases are a match to TRBD1. The CDR3 totals 15 residues. Germline V gives CDR1 SEHNR, CDR2 FQNEAQ (reference sequence). Unmatched junction bases numbered 6, after V lost 5 bases and J lost 1 base. The CDR3 reads CASSRQGVGTDTQYF. The CDR3 nucleotides are TGTGCCAGCAGCCGACAGGGTGTGGGCACAGATACGCAGTATTTT. Together with reference TRBV7-9 and TRBJ2-3, the CDR3 gives the full variable domain: DTGVSQNPRHKITKRGQNVTFRCDPISEHNRLYWYRQTLGQGPEFLTYFQNEAQLEKSRLLSDRFSAERPKGSFSTLEIQRTEQGDSAMYLCASSRQGVGTDTQYFGPGTRLTVL.

The chain combines TRBV5-1 with TRBJ1-1; a possible D gene is TRBD1 (5 bases). Per germline, CDR1 SGHRS and CDR2 YFSETQ. Deletions cut 3 bases from V and 6 bases from J, with 15 bases between. The CDR3 is 14 residues long. CDR3 sequence reads: CASSSGGGGAEAFF. For the CDR3, the DNA is TGCGCCAGCAGCTCGGGTGGCGGAGGGGCTGAAGCTTTCTTT.

The V gene is TRBV9, the J gene TRBJ2-1; 14 nucleotides line up with TRBD2. V shed 3 bases and J 4 bases; nucleotides not matched to a gene: 12. The germline CDR1 and CDR2 sequences are SGDLS and YYNGEE. The CDR3 runs to 19 residues. The CDR3 spells CASSATTSGRAAGYNEQFF. Written as DNA, the CDR3 is TGTGCCAGCAGCGCTACGACTAGCGGGAGGGCCGCGGGGTACAATGAGCAGTTCTTC.

The chain joins TRBV27 to TRBJ2-6; D gene ambiguous. The V and J ends lost 4 bases and 2 bases respectively, with 15 bases between them. The CDR3 runs to 17 residues. In germline, CDR1 is MNHEY, CDR2 SMNVEV (reference sequence). CDR3 coding DNA: TGTGCCAGCAGTTCTATCCCCCCCCGGGCTGGGGCCAACGTCCTGACTTTC. Translation: CASSSIPPRAGANVLTF.

The rearrangement joins TRBV5-6 to TRBJ2-5; D is unresolved. V lost 1 base and J 5 bases, leaving 15 bases between the germline ends. The CDR3 totals 15 residues. Germline V gene sequence: CDR1 SGHDT, CDR2 YYEEEE. The chain's CDR3 is CASSLNVAQRETQYF. CDR3 DNA sequence: TGTGCCAGCAGCTTGAACGTCGCGCAGAGGGAGACCCAGTACTTC.

Details on this clone: The junction and the germline gene differ at one end; a read error may be behind it. The DNA of the CDR3 is TGTGCCAGCAGCGTAGATTTCACATATACGCAGTATTTT. As protein: CASSVDFTYTQYF. The chain links TRBV9 to TRBJ2-3; D is undetermined. The CDR3 runs to 13 residues. CDR1 SGDLS and CDR2 YYNGEE come from the germline V gene.

The chain combines TRBV19 with TRBJ2-6; no clear D. This CDR3 contains 17 residues. Trimming pared 3 bases from V and 0 bases from J, leaving 12 bases between. Germline V CDR1 and CDR2: LNHDA, SQIVND (reference sequence). CDR3 DNA sequence: TGTGCCAGTAGTATCGTCTCAGCAGGCTCTGGGGCCAACGTCCTGACTTTC. Translation gives CASSIVSAGSGANVLTF.

The chain has TRBV19 and TRBJ1-2, with unresolved D. Per germline, CDR1 LNHDA and CDR2 SQIVND (reference sequence). V lost 5 bases to trimming and J lost 4 bases, with 17 bases between them. This CDR3 contains 15 residues. In DNA, the CDR3 is TGTGCCAGTAGTTTCCCCGGACGGAGGCTCTATGGCTACACCTTC. Protein product: CASSFPGRRLYGYTF. The full variable domain, rest sourced from reference TRBV19 and TRBJ1-2, is DGGITQSPKYLFRKEGQNVTLSCEQNLNHDAMYWYRQDPGQGLRLIYYSQIVNDFQKGDIAEGYSVSREKKESFPLTVTSAQKNPTAFYLCASSFPGRRLYGYTFGSGTRLTVV.

The chain recombines TRBV11-2 with TRBJ2-1; D unclear. The CDR3 is 13 amino acids. Germline loops: CDR1 SGHAT, CDR2 FQNNGV. V was trimmed by 1 base and J by 2 bases, leaving 3 bases between them. The CDR3 DNA is TGTGCCAGCAGCTTAGTAGCCTACAATGAGCAGTTCTTC. It codes for CASSLVAYNEQFF.

This clone appeared a single time. The rearrangement links TRBV28 to TRBJ2-5; D is undetermined. The CDR3 sequence is 13 residues long. Deletions cut 5 bases from V and 2 bases from J, with 9 bases between. CDR1 and CDR2 from the germline V gene are MDHEN and SYDVKM. CDR3 DNA sequence: TGTGCCAGCAGTCAGACACCTCAAGAGACCCAGTACTTC. Translation: CASSQTPQETQYF.

The V and J genes are TRBV2 and TRBJ2-7; 7 bases map to TRBD1. The CDR3 has 14 amino acids. In germline, CDR1 is SNHLY, CDR2 FYNNEI. V trimming: 8 bases; J trimming: 6 bases; junction bases outside the gene matches: 13. This chain's CDR3 is CASDRVAESAEQYF. In DNA, the CDR3 is TGTGCCAGCGACAGGGTTGCAGAGTCTGCCGAGCAGTACTTC.

The V call is TRBV11-2, the J call TRBJ2-7; D is unclear. The germline CDR1 and CDR2 sequences are SGHAT and FQNNGV. The CDR3 is made up of 14 amino acids. Trimming left V 3 bases short and J 0 bases short, with 9 bases between. In DNA form, the CDR3 reads TGTGCCAGCAGCTTTGGCCCCTCCTCCTACGAGCAGTACTTC. Its translation is CASSFGPSSYEQYF.

There are a few counts of this clone. The gene calls are TRBV28 and TRBJ2-1; possible D gene TRBD1, 5 bases. Germline values: CDR1 MDHEN, CDR2 SYDVKM. Trimming removed 6 bases at V and 5 bases at J, with 11 bases between. The CDR3 spans 13 residues. CDR3 nucleotide sequence: TGTGCCAGCAGACAGGTGGCCGACAATGAGCAGTTCTTC. Protein: CASRQVADNEQFF.